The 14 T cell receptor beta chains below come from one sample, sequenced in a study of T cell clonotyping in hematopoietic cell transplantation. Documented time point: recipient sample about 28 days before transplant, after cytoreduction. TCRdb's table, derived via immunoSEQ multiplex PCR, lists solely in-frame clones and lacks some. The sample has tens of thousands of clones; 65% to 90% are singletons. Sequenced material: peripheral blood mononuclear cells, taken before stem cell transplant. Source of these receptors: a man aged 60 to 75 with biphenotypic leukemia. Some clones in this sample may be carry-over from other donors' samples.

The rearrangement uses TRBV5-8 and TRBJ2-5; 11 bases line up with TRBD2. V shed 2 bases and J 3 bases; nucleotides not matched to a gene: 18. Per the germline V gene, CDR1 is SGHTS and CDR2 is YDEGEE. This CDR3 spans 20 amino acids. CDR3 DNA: TGTGCCAGCAGCTTCTCCGGGACAGAGGGACTAGCGGAGCTCAAAGAGACCCAGTACTTC. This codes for CASSFSGTEGLAELKETQYF.

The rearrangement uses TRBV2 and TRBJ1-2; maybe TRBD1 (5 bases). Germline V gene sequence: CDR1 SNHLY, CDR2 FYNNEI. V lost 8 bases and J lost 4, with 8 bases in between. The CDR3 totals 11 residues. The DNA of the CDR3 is TGTGCCAGCCTAGGGACCTATGGCTACACCTTC. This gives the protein CASLGTYGYTF.

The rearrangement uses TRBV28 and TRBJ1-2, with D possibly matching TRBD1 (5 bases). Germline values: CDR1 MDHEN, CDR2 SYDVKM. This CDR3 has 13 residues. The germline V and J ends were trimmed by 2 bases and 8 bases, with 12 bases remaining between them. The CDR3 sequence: CASSLVGGLGYTF. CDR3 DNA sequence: TGTGCCAGCAGTTTAGTTGGGGGGTTAGGCTACACCTTC.

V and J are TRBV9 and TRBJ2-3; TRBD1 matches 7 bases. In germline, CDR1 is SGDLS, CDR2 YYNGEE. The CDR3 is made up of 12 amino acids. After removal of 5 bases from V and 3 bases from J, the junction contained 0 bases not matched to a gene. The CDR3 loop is CASRGQTDTQYF. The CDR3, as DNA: TGTGCCAGCAGGGGACAGACAGATACGCAGTATTTT.

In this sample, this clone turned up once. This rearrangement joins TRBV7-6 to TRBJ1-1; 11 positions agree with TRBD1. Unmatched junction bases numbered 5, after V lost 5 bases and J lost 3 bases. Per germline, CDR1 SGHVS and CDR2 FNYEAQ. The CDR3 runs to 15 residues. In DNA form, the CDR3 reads TGTGCCAGCAGCCCAGGGACAGGGGGATACACTGAAGCTTTCTTT. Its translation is CASSPGTGGYTEAFF.

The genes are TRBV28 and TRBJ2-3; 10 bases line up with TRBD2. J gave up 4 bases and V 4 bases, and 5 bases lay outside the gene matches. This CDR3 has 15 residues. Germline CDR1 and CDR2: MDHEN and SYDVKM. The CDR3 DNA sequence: TGTGCCAGCAGTTCTCTAGCGGGAGCGGCAGATACGCAGTATTTT. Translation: CASSSLAGAADTQYF.

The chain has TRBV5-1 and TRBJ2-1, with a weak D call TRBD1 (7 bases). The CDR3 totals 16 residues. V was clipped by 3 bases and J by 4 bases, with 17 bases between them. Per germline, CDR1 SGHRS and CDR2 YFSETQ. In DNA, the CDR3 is TGCGCCAGCAGCTGGGGGGACAGCCATGGATACAATGAGCAGTTCTTC. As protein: CASSWGDSHGYNEQFF.

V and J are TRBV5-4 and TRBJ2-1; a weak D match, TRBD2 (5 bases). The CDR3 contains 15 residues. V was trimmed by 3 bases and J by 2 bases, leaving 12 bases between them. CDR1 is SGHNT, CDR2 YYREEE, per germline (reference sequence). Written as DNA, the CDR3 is TGTGCCAGCAGCTCAGCGGATCCTACCTACAATGAGCAGTTCTTC. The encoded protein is CASSSADPTYNEQFF.

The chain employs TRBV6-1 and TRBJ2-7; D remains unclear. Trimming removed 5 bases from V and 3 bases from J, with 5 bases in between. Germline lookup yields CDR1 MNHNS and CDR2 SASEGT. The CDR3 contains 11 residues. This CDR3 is CASSSFYEQYF. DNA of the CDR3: TGTGCCAGCAGTTCCTTCTACGAGCAGTACTTC.

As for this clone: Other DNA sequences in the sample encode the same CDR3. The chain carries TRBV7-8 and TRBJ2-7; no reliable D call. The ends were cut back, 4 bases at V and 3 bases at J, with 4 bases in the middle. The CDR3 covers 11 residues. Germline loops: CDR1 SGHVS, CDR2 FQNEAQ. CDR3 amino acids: CASSSYYEQYF. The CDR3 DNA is TGTGCCAGCAGCTCATACTACGAGCAGTACTTC.

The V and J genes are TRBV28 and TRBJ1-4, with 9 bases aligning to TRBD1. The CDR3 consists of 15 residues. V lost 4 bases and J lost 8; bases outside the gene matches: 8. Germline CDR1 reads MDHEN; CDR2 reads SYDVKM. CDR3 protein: CASSSTGGSFEKLFF. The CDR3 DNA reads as TGTGCCAGCAGTTCGACAGGGGGGAGTTTCGAAAAACTGTTTTTT.

DNA of the CDR3: TGTGCCAGCAGTTACGGGGGCCCGAGGGGAGGACAGCCCCAGCATTTT. Translated: CASSYGGPRGGQPQHF. V and J are TRBV6-5 and TRBJ1-5, with D possibly TRBD1 on 6 matching bases. The CDR3 length is 16 residues. Trimming shortened V by 2 bases and J by 7 bases, and 18 bases separated the two germline ends. The germline V gene encodes CDR1 MNHEY and CDR2 SVGAGI.

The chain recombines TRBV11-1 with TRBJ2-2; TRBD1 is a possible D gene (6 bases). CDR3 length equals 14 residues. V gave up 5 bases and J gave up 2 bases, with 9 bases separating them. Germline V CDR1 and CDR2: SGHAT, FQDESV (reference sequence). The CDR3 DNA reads TGTGCCAGCAGCCGGGGACAAAACACCGGGGAGCTGTTTTTT. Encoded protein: CASSRGQNTGELFF.

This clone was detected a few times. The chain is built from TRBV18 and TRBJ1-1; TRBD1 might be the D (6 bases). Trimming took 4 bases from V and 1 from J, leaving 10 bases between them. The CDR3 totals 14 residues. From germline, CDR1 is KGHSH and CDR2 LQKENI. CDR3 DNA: TGTGCCAGCTCACGGACGACAGGGAACACTGAAGCTTTCTTT. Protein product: CASSRTTGNTEAFF.